This note documents a single TCR beta chain sequence. The entry originates in a study of blood T cell repertoires in COVID-19. Background on the study: Sample material is recorded as cDNA or gDNA derived from T cells, B-cell-depleted T cells, or PBMCs.

The repertoire was sequenced with immunoSEQ multiplex PCR; TCRdb's copy has only in-frame clones and lacks some. The table records approximately 300,000 clones, 87% of them present only once. Those who participated ranged in age from about 18 to 89 years and resided in some 24 US areas. Cohorts were based on clinical histories the participants reported. Each recovered donor of Cohort 3 presented with two negative PCRs, clearance, or symptom resolution. The germline V gene has CDR1 LGHNA and CDR2 YSLEER. The CDR3 contains 19 residues. V was clipped by 4 bases and J by 4 bases; unmatched bases: 16. This receptor was obtained from a woman between 25 and 40 years old who had recovered from COVID-19. The source material was PBMCs or T cells enriched from blood (not recorded which). The V and J genes are TRBV4-3 and TRBJ2-2; 9 positions agree with TRBD2. CDR3 sequence reads: CASSLARGGVNWGTGELFF. Written as DNA, the CDR3 is TGCGCCAGCAGCCTGGCTCGCGGGGGGGTCAATTGGGGCACCGGGGAGCTGTTTTTT.